This T cell receptor beta chain was captured in a study of T cell changes during pregnancy in multiple sclerosis. Between the trimmed V and J ends, which lost 2 bases and 4 bases, there was a span of 12 bases. This CDR3 has 15 residues. Germline CDR1 SEHNR, CDR2 FQNEAQ (reference sequence). Produced via immunoSEQ multiplex PCR; TCRdb's table is partial and in-frame only. The data show 40,000 to 60,000 clones, with around 94% seen just once and approximately 5% held by the top ten. The chain couples TRBV7-9 to TRBJ2-1; TRBD2 might be the D (6 bases). The sample consisted of CD8+ T cells from peripheral blood mononuclear cells, taken before pregnancy. This sequence was found in a female donor with multiple sclerosis, enrolled in a pregnancy study. For the CDR3, the DNA is TGTGCCAGCAGCTTACTCGGGGGAGCGTACAATGAGCAGTTCTTC. Amino acid sequence: CASSLLGGAYNEQFF.